The clone carrying this T cell receptor (beta chain) was observed many times. The data were taken from a study of spatial heterogeneity in lung cancer. Background on the study: The study consistently detected more beta-chain than alpha-chain sequences. Averaged across combinations, each unique TCR and UMI pairing appeared more than ten times in raw reads, which were uncorrected.

Unique molecular identifiers, one per molecule, were present on every TCR cDNA molecule. One entry per CDR3 protein results from TCRdb running MiXCR on the 5' RACE reads. The repertoire holds roughly 17,000 distinct CDR3 sequences, with around a fifth as singletons. The time point here: sample taken at primary tumor resection. Sequencing was performed on whole RNA extracted from tumor and nontumor lung tissue, or from frozen PBMC, and the material was left unsorted. The donors, 70 to 80 patients with untreated early-stage non-small cell lung cancer, provided the samples. CDR3 length: 19 residues. The ends lost 0 bases at V and 3 bases at J; junction bases unmatched: 6.

The sequence was obtained from a male donor with early-stage non-small cell lung cancer. The specimen was PBMCs, collected at surgery. The chain couples TRBV12-3 or TRBV12-4 to TRBJ2-6; 12 positions match TRBD1. CDR3 in amino acids: CASSLALGTGGVGANVLTF. The CDR3 nucleotides are TGTGCCAGCAGTTTAGCCCTGGGGACAGGGGGCGTTGGGGCCAACGTCCTGACTTTC.